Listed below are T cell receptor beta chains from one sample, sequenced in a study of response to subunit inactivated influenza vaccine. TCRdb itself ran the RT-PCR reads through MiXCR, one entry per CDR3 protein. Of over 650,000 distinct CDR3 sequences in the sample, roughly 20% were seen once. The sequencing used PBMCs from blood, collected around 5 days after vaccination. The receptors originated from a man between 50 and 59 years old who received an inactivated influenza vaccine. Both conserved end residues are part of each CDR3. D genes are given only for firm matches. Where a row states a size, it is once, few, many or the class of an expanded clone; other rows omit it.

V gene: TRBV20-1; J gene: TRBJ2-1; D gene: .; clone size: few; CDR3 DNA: TGCAGTGCTAGAGATCCCCGGGCCCATGAGCAGTTCTTC; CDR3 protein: CSARDPRAHEQFF
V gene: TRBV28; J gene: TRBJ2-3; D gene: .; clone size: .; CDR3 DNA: TGTGCCAGCAGTTTATCCGACTTAGGGACTAGCACAGATACGCAGTATTTT; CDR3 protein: CASSLSDLGTSTDTQYF
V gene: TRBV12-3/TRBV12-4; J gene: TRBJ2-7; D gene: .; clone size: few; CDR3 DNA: TGTGCCAGCACCAAGACCCCTGGTGCCTTCTACGAGCAGTACTTC; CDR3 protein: CASTKTPGAFYEQYF
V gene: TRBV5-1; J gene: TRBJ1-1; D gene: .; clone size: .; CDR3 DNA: TGCGCCAGCAGCTTGGGGAGAGGTTGGATGAACACTGAAGCTTTCTTT; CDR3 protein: CASSLGRGWMNTEAFF
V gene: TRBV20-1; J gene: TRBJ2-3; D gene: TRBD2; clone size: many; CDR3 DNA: TGCAGTGCTAGCGGAAGCGGGAGTGCCGCAGATACGCAGTATTTT; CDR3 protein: CSASGSGSAADTQYF
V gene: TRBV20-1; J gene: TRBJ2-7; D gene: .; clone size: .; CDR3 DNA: TGCAGTGCTAGAGAGAATTACTGGGCCTACGAGCAGTACTTC; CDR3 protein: CSARENYWAYEQYF
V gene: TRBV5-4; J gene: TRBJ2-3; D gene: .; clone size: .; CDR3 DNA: TGTGCCAGCAGCTTGGACGTTCGGGGGACAGATACGCAGTATTTT; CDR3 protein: CASSLDVRGTDTQYF
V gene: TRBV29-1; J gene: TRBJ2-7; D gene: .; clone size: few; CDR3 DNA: TGCAGCGTTTGTAGGGATTCCTACGAGCAGTACTTC; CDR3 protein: CSVCRDSYEQYF
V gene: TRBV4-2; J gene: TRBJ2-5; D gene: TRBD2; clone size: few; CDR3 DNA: TGTGCCAGCAGGCTAAGCGGGGAGGAGACCCAGTACTTC; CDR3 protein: CASRLSGEETQYF
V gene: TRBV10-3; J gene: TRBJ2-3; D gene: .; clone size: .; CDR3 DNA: TGTGCCATCAGTGACAGGGCCAAGCGCGCAGACACGCAGTATTTT; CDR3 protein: CAISDRAKRADTQYF
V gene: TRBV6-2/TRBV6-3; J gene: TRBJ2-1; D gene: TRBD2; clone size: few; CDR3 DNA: TGTGCCAGCAGTTACGTGACTAGCGGGTACAATGAGCAGTTCTTC; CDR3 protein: CASSYVTSGYNEQFF
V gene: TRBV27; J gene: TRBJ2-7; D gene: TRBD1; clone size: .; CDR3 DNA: TGTGCCAGCAGATCCTTCCGGGACAGGAGCTCCTACGAGCAGTACTTC; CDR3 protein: CASRSFRDRSSYEQYF
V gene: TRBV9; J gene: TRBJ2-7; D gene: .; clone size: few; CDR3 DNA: TGTGCCAGCAGCGTAAGGCCTTCGGCGGTCGGCGAGCAGTACTTC; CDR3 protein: CASSVRPSAVGEQYF
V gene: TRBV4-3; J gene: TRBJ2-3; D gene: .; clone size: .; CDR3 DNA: TGCGCCAGCAGCCAAGAGGGCAGGGACACAGATACGCAGTATTTT; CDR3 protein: CASSQEGRDTDTQYF
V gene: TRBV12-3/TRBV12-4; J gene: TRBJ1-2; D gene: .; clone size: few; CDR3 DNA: TGTGCCACCCTCGCTAACTATGGCTACACCTTC; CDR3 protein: CATLANYGYTF
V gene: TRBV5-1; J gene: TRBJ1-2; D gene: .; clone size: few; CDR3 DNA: TGCGCCAGCAGCTTGTCAGGGACGGCGGACTATGGCTACACCTTC; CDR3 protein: CASSLSGTADYGYTF
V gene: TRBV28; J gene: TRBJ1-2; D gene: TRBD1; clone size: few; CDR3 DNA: TGTGCCAGCAGTGAGACAGGGGACCTTAACTATGGCTACACCTTC; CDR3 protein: CASSETGDLNYGYTF
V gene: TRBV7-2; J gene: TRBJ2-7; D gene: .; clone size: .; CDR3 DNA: TGTGCCAGCAGCGAAGACCGCTACGAGCAGTACTTC; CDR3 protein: CASSEDRYEQYF
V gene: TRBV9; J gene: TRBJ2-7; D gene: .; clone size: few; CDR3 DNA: TGTGCCAGCAGCGTAGCCGGGAGTCGGGGCGAGCAGTACTTC; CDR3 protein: CASSVAGSRGEQYF
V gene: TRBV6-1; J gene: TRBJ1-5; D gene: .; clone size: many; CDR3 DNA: TGTGCCAGCAGTGAATTTGCCGTGACAGGACAGCCCCAGCATTTT; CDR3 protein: CASSEFAVTGQPQHF
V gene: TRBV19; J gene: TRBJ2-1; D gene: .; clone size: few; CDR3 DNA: TGTGCCAGTAGCGCGTTGGCGGGCACCTACAATGAGCAGTTCTTC; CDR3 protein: CASSALAGTYNEQFF
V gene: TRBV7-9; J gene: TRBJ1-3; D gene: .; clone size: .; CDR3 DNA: TGTGCCAGCACTCTATCGGTCGGTGGAAACACCATATATTTT; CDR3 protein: CASTLSVGGNTIYF
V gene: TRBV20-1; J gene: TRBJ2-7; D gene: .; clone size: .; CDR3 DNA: TGCAGTGCTAGCCCATTAAGCCAGTATCTGGGTTTCGAGCAGTACTTC; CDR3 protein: CSASPLSQYLGFEQYF
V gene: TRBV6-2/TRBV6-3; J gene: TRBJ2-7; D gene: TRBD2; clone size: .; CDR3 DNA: TGTGCCAGCAGGGGGAGGACTAGCGGGGCCTCCTACGAGCAGTACTTC; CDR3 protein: CASRGRTSGASYEQYF
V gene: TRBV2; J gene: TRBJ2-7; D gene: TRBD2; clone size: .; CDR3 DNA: TGTGCCAGCAACCCAGCGGGGGAACACGAGCAGTACTTC; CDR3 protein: CASNPAGEHEQYF
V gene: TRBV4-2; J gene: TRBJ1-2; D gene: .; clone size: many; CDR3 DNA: TGTGCCAGCAGCCAAGTCTCGGACGGTAACTATGGCTACACCTTC; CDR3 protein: CASSQVSDGNYGYTF
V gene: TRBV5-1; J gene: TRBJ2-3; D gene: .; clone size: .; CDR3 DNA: TGCGCCAGCCGGCAGGGGATCAGCACTAGCACAGATACGCAGTATTTT; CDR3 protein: CASRQGISTSTDTQYF
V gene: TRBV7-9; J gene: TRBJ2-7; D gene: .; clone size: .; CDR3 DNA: TGTGCCAGCAGCTCTACGCCTCTAGCAGCTAGCTCCTACGAGCAGTACTTC; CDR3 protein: CASSSTPLAASSYEQYF
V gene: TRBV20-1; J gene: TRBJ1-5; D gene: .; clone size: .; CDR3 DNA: TGCAGTGCTAGGTCACAGGTTCACAGCAATCAGCCCCAGCATTTT; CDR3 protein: CSARSQVHSNQPQHF
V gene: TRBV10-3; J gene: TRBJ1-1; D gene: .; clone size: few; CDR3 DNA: TGTGCCATCAGGCTTTCGGGGGTGAACACTGAAGCTTTCTTT; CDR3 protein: CAIRLSGVNTEAFF
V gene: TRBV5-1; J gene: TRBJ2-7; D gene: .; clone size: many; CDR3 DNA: TGCGCCAGCAGCTTCCGACAGAGCTCCTACGAGCAGTACTTC; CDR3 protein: CASSFRQSSYEQYF
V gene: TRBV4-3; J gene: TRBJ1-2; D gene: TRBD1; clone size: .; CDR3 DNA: TGCGCCAGCAGCCAAGAATCCAGGACAGGCGTCTATGGCTACACCTTC; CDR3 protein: CASSQESRTGVYGYTF
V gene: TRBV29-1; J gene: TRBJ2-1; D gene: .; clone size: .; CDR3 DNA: TGCAGCGACTCGGAAGGGGCGGGGCCATACAATGAGCAGTTCTTC; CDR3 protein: CSDSEGAGPYNEQFF
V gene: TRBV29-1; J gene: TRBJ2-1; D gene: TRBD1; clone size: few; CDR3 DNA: TGCAGCGTTGCTAAGGGGGCGAGGGATGAGCAGTTCTTC; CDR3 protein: CSVAKGARDEQFF
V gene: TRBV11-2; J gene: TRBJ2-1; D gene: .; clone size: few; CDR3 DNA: TGTGCCAGCAGCTTAGATAGGAGGACAGCTCAATACAATGAGCAGTTCTTC; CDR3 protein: CASSLDRRTAQYNEQFF
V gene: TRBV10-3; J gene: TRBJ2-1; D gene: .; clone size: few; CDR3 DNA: TGTGCCATCAGTGAGTCGTTTCAGAACAATGAGCAGTTCTTC; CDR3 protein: CAISESFQNNEQFF
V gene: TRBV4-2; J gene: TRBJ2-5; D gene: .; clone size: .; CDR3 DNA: TGTGCCAGCAGCCATGAGCCTGAGGGACCAGAGACCCAGTACTTC; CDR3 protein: CASSHEPEGPETQYF
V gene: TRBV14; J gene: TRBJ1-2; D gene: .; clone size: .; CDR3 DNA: TGTGCCAGCAGCCAAGATGCAGGCACAGCCCGGTATGGCTACACCTTC; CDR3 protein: CASSQDAGTARYGYTF
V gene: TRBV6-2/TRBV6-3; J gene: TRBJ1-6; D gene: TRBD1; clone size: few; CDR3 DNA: TGTGCCAGCAGTACCGGGACAGGGGGTTTCTCGTTCTCCTATAATTCACCCCTCCACTTT; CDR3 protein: CASSTGTGGFSFSYNSPLHF
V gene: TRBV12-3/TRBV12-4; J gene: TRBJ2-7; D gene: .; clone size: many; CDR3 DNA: TGTGCCAGCAGCCCGACCACCCCCTACGAGCAGTACTTC; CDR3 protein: CASSPTTPYEQYF
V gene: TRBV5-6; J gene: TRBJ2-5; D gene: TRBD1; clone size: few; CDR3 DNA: TGTGCCAGCAGCTTGGCCCTCACGGACAGGTCGAAAGAGACCCAGTACTTC; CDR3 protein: CASSLALTDRSKETQYF
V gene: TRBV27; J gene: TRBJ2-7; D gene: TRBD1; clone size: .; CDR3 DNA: TGTGCCAGCAGCGCCGGGACAGGGGTAGGGGAGCAGTACTTC; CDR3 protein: CASSAGTGVGEQYF
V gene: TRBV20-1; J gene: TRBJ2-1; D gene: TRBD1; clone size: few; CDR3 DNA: TGCAGTGCTATAAGAGGGGGCGCAGTCGGTTTCTTC; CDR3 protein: CSAIRGGAVGFF
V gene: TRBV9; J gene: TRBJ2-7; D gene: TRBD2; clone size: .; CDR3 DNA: TGTGCCAGCAGCTTGGGCGGGGGGAACGTCTACGAGCAGTACTTC; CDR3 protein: CASSLGGGNVYEQYF
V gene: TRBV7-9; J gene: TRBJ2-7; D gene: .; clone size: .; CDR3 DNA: TGTGCCAGCAGCTTAGGGATCAGGGATTCCGAGCAGTACTTC; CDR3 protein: CASSLGIRDSEQYF
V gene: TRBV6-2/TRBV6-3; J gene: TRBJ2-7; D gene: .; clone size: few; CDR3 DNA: TGTGCCAGCAGTTACTCAACGGTTTTCTACGAGCAGTACTTC; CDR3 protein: CASSYSTVFYEQYF
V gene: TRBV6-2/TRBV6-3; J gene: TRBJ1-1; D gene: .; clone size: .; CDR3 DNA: TGTGCCAGCAGTGACCAGAGGATCTTTGCACTTAACACTGAAGCTTTCTTT; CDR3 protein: CASSDQRIFALNTEAFF
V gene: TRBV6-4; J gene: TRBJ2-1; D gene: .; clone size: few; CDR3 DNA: TGTGCCAGCGCCCTGGAGGGGGGGAATGAGCAGTTCTTC; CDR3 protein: CASALEGGNEQFF
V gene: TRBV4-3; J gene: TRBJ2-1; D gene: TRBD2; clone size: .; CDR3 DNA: TGCGCCAGCAGCCAGGGACTAGCGGGGGGTAGCTCCTACAATGAGCAGTTCTTC; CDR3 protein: CASSQGLAGGSSYNEQFF
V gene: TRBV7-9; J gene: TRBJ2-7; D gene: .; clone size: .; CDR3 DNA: TGTGCCAGCAGCTCCCAGGGGTCGCCCTACGAGCAGTACTTC; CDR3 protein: CASSSQGSPYEQYF
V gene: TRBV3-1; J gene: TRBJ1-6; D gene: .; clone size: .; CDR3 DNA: TGTGCCAGCAGCCCCGGGGGGGCTTCACCCCTCCACTTT; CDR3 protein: CASSPGGASPLHF
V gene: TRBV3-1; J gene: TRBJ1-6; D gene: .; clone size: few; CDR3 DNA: TGTGCCAGCAGCCAAGTAGCCTCAGGGGCCCTCCACTTT; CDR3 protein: CASSQVASGALHF